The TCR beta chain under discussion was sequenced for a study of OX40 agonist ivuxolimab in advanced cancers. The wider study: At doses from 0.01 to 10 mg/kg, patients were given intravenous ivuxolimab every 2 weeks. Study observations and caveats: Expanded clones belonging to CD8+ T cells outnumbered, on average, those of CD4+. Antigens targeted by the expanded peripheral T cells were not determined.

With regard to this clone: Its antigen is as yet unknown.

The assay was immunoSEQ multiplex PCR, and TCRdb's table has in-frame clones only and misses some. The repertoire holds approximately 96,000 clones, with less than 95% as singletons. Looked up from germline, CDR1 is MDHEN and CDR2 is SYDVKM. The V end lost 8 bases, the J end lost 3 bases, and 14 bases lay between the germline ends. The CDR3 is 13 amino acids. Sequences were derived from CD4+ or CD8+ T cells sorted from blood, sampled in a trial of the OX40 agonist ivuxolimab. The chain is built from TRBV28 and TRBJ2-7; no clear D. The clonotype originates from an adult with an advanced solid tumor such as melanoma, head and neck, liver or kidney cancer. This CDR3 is CASYSHVSYEQYF. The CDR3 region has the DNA TGTGCCAGCTACTCCCACGTAAGCTACGAGCAGTACTTC.